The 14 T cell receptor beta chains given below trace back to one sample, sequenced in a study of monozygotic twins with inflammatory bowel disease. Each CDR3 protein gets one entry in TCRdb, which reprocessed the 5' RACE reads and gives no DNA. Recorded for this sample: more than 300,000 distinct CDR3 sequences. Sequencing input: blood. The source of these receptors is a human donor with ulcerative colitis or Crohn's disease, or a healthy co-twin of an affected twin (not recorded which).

The CDR3 loop reads CAWSSGLGYGYTF. V is TRBV30 and J is TRBJ1-2; the D call from TCRdb, TRBD1, cannot be confirmed without DNA. The CDR3 has 13 amino acids. Germline V gene sequence: CDR1 GTSNPN, CDR2 SVGIG (reference sequence). The full variable domain, in which reference TRBV30 and TRBJ1-2 provide the parts outside the CDR3, is SQTIHQWPATLVQPVGSPLSLECTVEGTSNPNLYWYRQAAGRGLQLLFYSVGIGQISSEVPQNLSASRPQDRQFILSSKKLLLSDSGFYLCAWSSGLGYGYTFGSGTRLTVV.

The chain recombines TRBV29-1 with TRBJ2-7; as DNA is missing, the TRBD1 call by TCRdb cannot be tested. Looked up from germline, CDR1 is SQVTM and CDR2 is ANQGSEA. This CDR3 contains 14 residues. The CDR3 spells CSVEGGESSYEQYF.

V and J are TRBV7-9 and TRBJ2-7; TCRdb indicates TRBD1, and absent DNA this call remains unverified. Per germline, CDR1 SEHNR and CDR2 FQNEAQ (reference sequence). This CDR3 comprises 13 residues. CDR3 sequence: CASDPGHSSEQYF. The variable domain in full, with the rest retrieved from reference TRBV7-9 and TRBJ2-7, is DTGVSQNPRHKITKRGQNVTFRCDPISEHNRLYWYRQTLGQGPEFLTYFQNEAQLEKSRLLSDRFSAERPKGSFSTLEIQRTEQGDSAMYLCASDPGHSSEQYFGPGTRLTVT.

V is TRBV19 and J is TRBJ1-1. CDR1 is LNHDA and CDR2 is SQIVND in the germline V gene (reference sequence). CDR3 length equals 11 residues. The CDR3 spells CASSVAREAFF.

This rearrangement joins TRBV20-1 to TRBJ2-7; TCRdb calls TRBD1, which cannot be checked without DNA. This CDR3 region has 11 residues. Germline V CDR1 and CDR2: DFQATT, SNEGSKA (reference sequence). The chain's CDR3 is CSATQGYEQYF.

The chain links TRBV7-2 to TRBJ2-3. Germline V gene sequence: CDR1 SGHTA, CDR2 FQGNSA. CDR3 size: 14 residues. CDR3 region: CASSLDSLGDTQYF.

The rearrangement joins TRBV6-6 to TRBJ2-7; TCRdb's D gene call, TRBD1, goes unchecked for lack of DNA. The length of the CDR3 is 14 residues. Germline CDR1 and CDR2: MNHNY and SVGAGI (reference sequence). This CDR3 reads CASSPREGVYEQYF.

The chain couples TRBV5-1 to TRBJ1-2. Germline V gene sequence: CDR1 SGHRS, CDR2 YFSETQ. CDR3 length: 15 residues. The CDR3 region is CASSLYTSGSNGYTF.

CDR3 amino acids: CASSKEYRISGNTIYF. This chain uses TRBV7-9 with TRBJ1-3. This CDR3 has 16 residues. From germline, CDR1 is SEHNR and CDR2 FQNEAQ (reference sequence).

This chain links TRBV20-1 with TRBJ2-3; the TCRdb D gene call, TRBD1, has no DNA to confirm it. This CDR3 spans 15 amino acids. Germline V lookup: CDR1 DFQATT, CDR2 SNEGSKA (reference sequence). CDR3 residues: CSARSGSPVIDTQYF.

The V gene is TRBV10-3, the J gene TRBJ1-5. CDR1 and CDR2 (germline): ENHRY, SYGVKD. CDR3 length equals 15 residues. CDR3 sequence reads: CAISESNQGNQPQHF.

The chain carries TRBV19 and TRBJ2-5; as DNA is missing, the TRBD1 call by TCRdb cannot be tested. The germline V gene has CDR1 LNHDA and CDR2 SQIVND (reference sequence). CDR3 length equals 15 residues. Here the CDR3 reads CASSPRDSDEETQYF.

Here the CDR3 reads CASSPPGEGALVKQYF. This chain joins TRBV28 and TRBJ2-7; TCRdb calls TRBD1, which cannot be checked without DNA. This CDR3 is built from 16 residues. Germline V gene lookup returns CDR1 MDHEN and CDR2 SYDVKM.

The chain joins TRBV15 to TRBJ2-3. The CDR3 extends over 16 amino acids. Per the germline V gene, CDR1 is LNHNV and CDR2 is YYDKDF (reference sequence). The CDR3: CATSRDIGASTDTQYF.